This T cell receptor (beta chain) was identified during a study of cytomegalovirus exposure and HLA in healthy donors. Whole-study results and caveats: Despite most TCR sequences being rare, some public TCRs occurred in many donors. Trimming of TCR beta V- and J-genes showed a link, identified in a later analysis, to a missense DCLRE1C variant.

The CDR3 consists of 14 residues. The trim removed 4 bases at V and 6 bases at J, leaving 3 bases unmatched. Germline V gene data show CDR1 as MNHNY and CDR2 as SVGAGI (reference sequence). This clone was seen once. The antigen is unknown. This PCR relied on a set of 60 Vbeta primers and 13 Jbeta primers. Sequenced by immunoSEQ multiplex PCR; TCRdb stores in-frame clones only, minus some. The profile shows tens of thousands of clones, under 80% of them singletons. The chain employs TRBV6-6 and TRBJ1-2; 12 bases align to TRBD1. The sequence derives from a man aged 55 to 70 in good health and CMV-seropositive. Source material: PBMCs. The CDR3 nucleotides read TGTGCCAGCAGTTTGGGACAGGGGGCGGATGGCTACACCTTC. It is translated as CASSLGQGADGYTF.